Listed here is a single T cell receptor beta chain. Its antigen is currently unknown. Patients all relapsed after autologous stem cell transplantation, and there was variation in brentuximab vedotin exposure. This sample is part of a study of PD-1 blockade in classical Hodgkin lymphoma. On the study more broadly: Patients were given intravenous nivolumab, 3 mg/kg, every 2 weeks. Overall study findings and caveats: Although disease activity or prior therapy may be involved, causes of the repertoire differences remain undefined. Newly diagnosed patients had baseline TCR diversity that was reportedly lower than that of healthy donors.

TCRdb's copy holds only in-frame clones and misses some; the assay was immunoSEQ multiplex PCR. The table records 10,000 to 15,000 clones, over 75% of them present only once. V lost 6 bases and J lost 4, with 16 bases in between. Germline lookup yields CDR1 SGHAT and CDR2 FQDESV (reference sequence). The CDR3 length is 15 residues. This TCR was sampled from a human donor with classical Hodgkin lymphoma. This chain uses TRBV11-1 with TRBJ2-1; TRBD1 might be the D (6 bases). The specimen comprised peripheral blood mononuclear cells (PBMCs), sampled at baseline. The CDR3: CASRLRDRSYNEQFF. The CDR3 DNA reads TGTGCCAGCAGACTCCGTGACAGGTCGTACAATGAGCAGTTCTTC.